Listed here are 7 T cell receptor beta chains from one sample, sequenced in a study of blood T cell repertoires in COVID-19. Clones were read by immunoSEQ multiplex PCR, and TCRdb kept only the in-frame ones, dropping some. This table holds about 180,000 clones, approximately 83% found once. The sequenced material came from peripheral blood. The receptors stem from a man aged 45-65 years with active or convalescent COVID-19.

The chain joins TRBV28 to TRBJ1-2; 8 positions agree with TRBD1. The junction had 15 bases not matched to a gene; V was cut back by 5 bases and J by 4 bases. Germline CDR1 and CDR2: MDHEN and SYDVKM. CDR3 length: 17 residues. Here the CDR3 reads CASSPMTGVDSGYGYTF. The CDR3 coding sequence is TGTGCCAGCAGTCCGATGACAGGGGTGGATTCGGGCTATGGCTACACCTTC.

V is TRBV28 and J is TRBJ1-1; 7 nucleotides align to TRBD1. Germline CDR1 MDHEN, CDR2 SYDVKM. Trimming removed 6 bases from V and 14 bases from J; junction bases left unmatched: 12. The CDR3 runs 12 residues. The CDR3 coding sequence is TGTGCCAGCAGACCCGGACAGGCGAGGTCGTTCTTT. It is translated as CASRPGQARSFF.

The CDR3 coding sequence is TGCGCCAGCAGCCAAGGCTATCCCCAAACGTACACTGAAGCTTTCTTT. Its protein product is CASSQGYPQTYTEAFF. The chain carries TRBV4-1 and TRBJ1-1; no firm D call. The CDR3 contains 16 residues. Looked up from germline, CDR1 is MGHRA and CDR2 is YSYEKL. V was shortened by 1 base and J by 3 bases, with 15 bases between the two germline ends.

The chain employs TRBV18 and TRBJ1-1; D is possibly TRBD1 (5 bases). The CDR3 sequence is 13 residues long. CDR1 KGHSH and CDR2 LQKENI come from the germline V gene. Trimming stripped 2 bases from V and 7 bases from J, with 11 bases between. The CDR3 DNA sequence: TGTGCCAGCTCACCAGTCAGGGAAAGTGAAGCTTTCTTT. As protein: CASSPVRESEAFF.

The genes are TRBV19 and TRBJ1-1, with 10 bases that match TRBD1. CDR3 size: 12 residues. Germline assignment: CDR1 LNHDA and CDR2 SQIVND (reference sequence). After removal of 10 bases from V and 5 bases from J, the junction contained 4 bases not matched to a gene. The CDR3 region is CATMGQGTEAFF. The CDR3 bases are TGTGCCACAATGGGACAGGGGACTGAAGCTTTCTTT.

The V call is TRBV19, the J call TRBJ1-5, with D maybe TRBD1 (5 bases). CDR3 length: 14 residues. Per the germline V gene, CDR1 is LNHDA and CDR2 is SQIVND (reference sequence). V shed 5 bases and J shed 5 bases, with 13 bases lying between them. The CDR3 bases are TGTGCCAGTAGTTTTCAGGGATCCCATCAGCCCCAGCATTTT. Protein: CASSFQGSHQPQHF. Filled out from reference TRBV19 and TRBJ1-5, the complete variable domain reads DGGITQSPKYLFRKEGQNVTLSCEQNLNHDAMYWYRQDPGQGLRLIYYSQIVNDFQKGDIAEGYSVSREKKESFPLTVTSAQKNPTAFYLCASSFQGSHQPQHFGDGTRLSIL.

This chain joins TRBV6-2 or TRBV6-3 and TRBJ1-4; the D gene is possibly TRBD1 (5 bases). Germline V gene lookup returns CDR1 MNHEY and CDR2 SVGEGT. V lost 4 bases and J 8 bases, leaving 14 bases between the germline ends. The CDR3 is 14 amino acids. CDR3 protein: CASSSTGGLEKLFF. The CDR3 DNA follows: TGTGCCAGCAGTTCGACGGGGGGGTTGGAAAAACTGTTTTTT.